The rows below give T cell receptor beta chains drawn from one sample of a study of blood T cells in healthy people across ages. TCRdb used MiXCR to reprocess the 5' RACE reads, holding one entry per CDR3 protein. The sample lists roughly 1.7 million distinct CDR3 sequences, 30% to 40% occurring once. Material: blood. These receptors all stem from a woman aged 25 to 45 in good health. Each CDR3 is given with its conserved first and last residue. A D gene is named only where the DNA matches it firmly. Size is stated for part of the rows, as once, few or many counts, or as a class when the clone is expanded.

d_call: TRBD2; clone_size: .; j_call: TRBJ2-7; v_call: TRBV7-8; cdr3_nt: TGTGCCAGCAGCCACTGGGGCGGGGAGGGGTCCTACGAGCAGTACTTC; cdr3_aa: CASSHWGGEGSYEQYF
d_call: TRBD2; clone_size: .; j_call: TRBJ2-3; v_call: TRBV24-1; cdr3_nt: TGTGCCACCAGTGAGCCAGCGGGACCGGGAGATACGCAGTATTTT; cdr3_aa: CATSEPAGPGDTQYF
d_call: .; clone_size: .; j_call: TRBJ2-6; v_call: TRBV5-4; cdr3_nt: TGTGCCACTCGGCGAGAGGCTGGGGCCATCGTCCTGACTTTC; cdr3_aa: CATRREAGAIVLTF
d_call: TRBD2; clone_size: .; j_call: TRBJ2-5; v_call: TRBV2; cdr3_nt: TGTGCCAGCAGTGAAGCGCCGTGGGCTAGCGGGCCCCAAGAGACCCAGTACTTC; cdr3_aa: CASSEAPWASGPQETQYF
d_call: .; clone_size: .; j_call: TRBJ2-7; v_call: TRBV5-1; cdr3_nt: TGCGCCGGCAGCTTTGGAGGGGCCCTAACCTACGAGCAGTACTTC; cdr3_aa: CAGSFGGALTYEQYF
d_call: TRBD1; clone_size: few; j_call: TRBJ1-2; v_call: TRBV29-1; cdr3_nt: TGCAGCGTTGAAGCCCTCTACAGGGGGCTTATCTATGGCTACACCTTC; cdr3_aa: CSVEALYRGLIYGYTF
d_call: .; clone_size: .; j_call: TRBJ1-2; v_call: TRBV20-1; cdr3_nt: TGCAGTGCTAGAGCGATCAGCTATGGCTACACCTTC; cdr3_aa: CSARAISYGYTF
d_call: TRBD2; clone_size: .; j_call: TRBJ2-3; v_call: TRBV11-2; cdr3_nt: TGTGCCAGCAGCTCCGTTAGCGGGGGCCCCCTTGGAACAGATACGCAGTATTTT; cdr3_aa: CASSSVSGGPLGTDTQYF
d_call: .; clone_size: many; j_call: TRBJ2-7; v_call: TRBV29-1; cdr3_nt: TGCAGCGTTGCTTCCGTCTACGAGCAGTACTTC; cdr3_aa: CSVASVYEQYF
d_call: TRBD2; clone_size: few; j_call: TRBJ2-7; v_call: TRBV20-1; cdr3_nt: TGCAGTGCTAGAGATGGTGGGCGGGGGAGATCCTACGAGCAGTACTTC; cdr3_aa: CSARDGGRGRSYEQYF
d_call: .; clone_size: few; j_call: TRBJ1-2; v_call: TRBV7-9; cdr3_nt: TGTGCCAGCAGCTTGGGTATTTGGGATCTGGGCTATGGCTACACCTTC; cdr3_aa: CASSLGIWDLGYGYTF
d_call: .; clone_size: .; j_call: TRBJ1-1; v_call: TRBV3-1; cdr3_nt: TGTGCCAGCGACACTAAGAACACTGAAGCTTTCTTT; cdr3_aa: CASDTKNTEAFF
d_call: .; clone_size: .; j_call: TRBJ2-1; v_call: TRBV6-6; cdr3_nt: TGTGCCAGCAGTTACTCAGCTAGTGGGAATGAGCAGTTCTTC; cdr3_aa: CASSYSASGNEQFF
d_call: .; clone_size: few; j_call: TRBJ1-5; v_call: TRBV29-1; cdr3_nt: TGCAGCGTGGGTGGGGGGGATCAGCCCCAGCATTTT; cdr3_aa: CSVGGGDQPQHF
d_call: TRBD1; clone_size: .; j_call: TRBJ1-1; v_call: TRBV7-2; cdr3_nt: TGTGCCAGCAGCGGACAGGGGACGGGGACTGAAGCTTTCTTT; cdr3_aa: CASSGQGTGTEAFF
d_call: .; clone_size: .; j_call: TRBJ1-3; v_call: TRBV7-6; cdr3_nt: TGTGCCAGCAGCTTAGGTCAGGGGCACGGTGGAAACACCATATATTTT; cdr3_aa: CASSLGQGHGGNTIYF
d_call: .; clone_size: .; j_call: TRBJ1-5; v_call: TRBV3-1; cdr3_nt: TGTGCCAGCAGCCAAGAATCTAGCAATCAGCCCCAGCATTTT; cdr3_aa: CASSQESSNQPQHF
d_call: .; clone_size: many; j_call: TRBJ2-6; v_call: TRBV29-1; cdr3_nt: TGCAGCGTTCAGGGGCCCGGGGCCAACGTCCTGACTTTC; cdr3_aa: CSVQGPGANVLTF
d_call: .; clone_size: many; j_call: TRBJ2-4; v_call: TRBV4-1; cdr3_nt: TGCGCCAGCAGCCAAGATTTTGAGGCCTTTGGGAAAAACATTCAGTACTTC; cdr3_aa: CASSQDFEAFGKNIQYF
d_call: TRBD2; clone_size: once; j_call: TRBJ2-2; v_call: TRBV7-3; cdr3_nt: TGTGCCAGCAGCCTAGCGGGAGACACAACCGGGGAGCTGTTTTTT; cdr3_aa: CASSLAGDTTGELFF
d_call: TRBD1; clone_size: few; j_call: TRBJ2-7; v_call: TRBV11-2; cdr3_nt: TGTGCCAGCAGCTTTAGTACGGGACAGAACAAACCCTACGAGCAGTACTTC; cdr3_aa: CASSFSTGQNKPYEQYF
d_call: .; clone_size: .; j_call: TRBJ2-5; v_call: TRBV7-3; cdr3_nt: TGTGCCAGCAGCTTAACGGAAATAGCGGGACAGCAGTACTTC; cdr3_aa: CASSLTEIAGQQYF
d_call: .; clone_size: .; j_call: TRBJ2-7; v_call: TRBV15; cdr3_nt: TGTGCCACCAGCAGAGAAAAAGCCTACGAGCAGTACTTC; cdr3_aa: CATSREKAYEQYF
d_call: .; clone_size: .; j_call: TRBJ2-3; v_call: TRBV12-3/TRBV12-4; cdr3_nt: TGTGCCAGCAGTTGGGTGCGGGGAGATACGCAGTATTTT; cdr3_aa: CASSWVRGDTQYF
d_call: TRBD2; clone_size: .; j_call: TRBJ2-5; v_call: TRBV20-1; cdr3_nt: TGCAGTGTTTCGCTAGCGGGAGGGCCTAAAGAGACCCAGTACTTC; cdr3_aa: CSVSLAGGPKETQYF
d_call: TRBD2; clone_size: many; j_call: TRBJ2-7; v_call: TRBV27; cdr3_nt: TGTGCCAGCAGTTTAGGCCATCCTAGCGGGAGGTACGAGCAGTACTTC; cdr3_aa: CASSLGHPSGRYEQYF
d_call: .; clone_size: few; j_call: TRBJ1-2; v_call: TRBV4-1; cdr3_nt: TGCGCCAGCAGCCAAGTCACGGAATTCTATGGCTACACCTTC; cdr3_aa: CASSQVTEFYGYTF
d_call: .; clone_size: .; j_call: TRBJ1-5; v_call: TRBV7-8; cdr3_nt: TGTGCCAGCAGCCTCGGGCCTAGACCCAATCAGCCCCAGCATTTT; cdr3_aa: CASSLGPRPNQPQHF
d_call: TRBD1; clone_size: .; j_call: TRBJ2-1; v_call: TRBV29-1; cdr3_nt: TGCAGCGCTCGAGACAGGGGATCGAATGAGCAGTTCTTC; cdr3_aa: CSARDRGSNEQFF
d_call: .; clone_size: .; j_call: TRBJ2-5; v_call: TRBV5-6; cdr3_nt: TGTGCCAGCAGCTTGGTCGGGAGTTGGGAGACCCAGTACTTC; cdr3_aa: CASSLVGSWETQYF
d_call: .; clone_size: .; j_call: TRBJ2-7; v_call: TRBV20-1; cdr3_nt: TGCAGTGCTGGGGACGGCTTGGCCTCCTACGAGCAGTACTTC; cdr3_aa: CSAGDGLASYEQYF
d_call: .; clone_size: .; j_call: TRBJ2-3; v_call: TRBV27; cdr3_nt: TGTGCCAGTGGACGCTTTCTCAATACGCAGTATTTT; cdr3_aa: CASGRFLNTQYF
d_call: .; clone_size: .; j_call: TRBJ2-5; v_call: TRBV11-1; cdr3_nt: TGTGCCAGCAGCAACCAACTAGTGCGGGGGCAAGTGACCCAGTACTTC; cdr3_aa: CASSNQLVRGQVTQYF
d_call: .; clone_size: few; j_call: TRBJ1-1; v_call: TRBV29-1; cdr3_nt: TGCAGCGTTGATTTAGGTTTAACAGGGAACACTGAAGCTTTCTTT; cdr3_aa: CSVDLGLTGNTEAFF
d_call: TRBD1; clone_size: .; j_call: TRBJ2-3; v_call: TRBV20-1; cdr3_nt: TGCAGTGCTAGAGGTCTGCCAGGGGGAGTGACAGATACGCGGTATTTT; cdr3_aa: CSARGLPGGVTDTRYF
d_call: .; clone_size: .; j_call: TRBJ1-1; v_call: TRBV29-1; cdr3_nt: TGCAGCGTTGCCCGGACAGCCCAGAACACTGAAGCTTTCTTT; cdr3_aa: CSVARTAQNTEAFF
d_call: .; clone_size: .; j_call: TRBJ1-2; v_call: TRBV7-8; cdr3_nt: TGTGCCAGCAGCGCTATCTCGGGTTTTAACTATGGCTACACCTTC; cdr3_aa: CASSAISGFNYGYTF
d_call: TRBD2; clone_size: .; j_call: TRBJ2-7; v_call: TRBV7-6; cdr3_nt: TGTGCCAGCAGCTCGGGATCGTGGGGGGGGGACGAGCAGTACTTC; cdr3_aa: CASSSGSWGGDEQYF
d_call: TRBD1; clone_size: few; j_call: TRBJ1-2; v_call: TRBV30; cdr3_nt: TGTGCCTGGAGTTTGGGACAGGGACTTGGCTACACCTTC; cdr3_aa: CAWSLGQGLGYTF
d_call: TRBD2; clone_size: .; j_call: TRBJ2-1; v_call: TRBV24-1; cdr3_nt: TGTGCCACCAGTGTCTCCGGCGGGAGAAGTGGAAATGAGCAGTTCTTC; cdr3_aa: CATSVSGGRSGNEQFF